The rows below give T cell receptor beta chains drawn from one sample of a study of blood T cells in healthy people across ages. TCRdb reanalysed the 5' RACE reads using MiXCR and keeps one entry per CDR3 protein. Here the sample spans around 780,000 distinct CDR3 sequences, 20% to 30% being singletons. The sample also formed part of further work on T cells of mothers and their children.

The sequenced sample was blood. These receptors all stem from a boy aged 10-17 years in good health. Both conserved end residues are part of each CDR3. A D gene is named only where the DNA matches it firmly. Rows give clone size only sometimes, using once, few, many, or a class for an expanded clone.

.,TRBD1,TRBV2,TRBJ2-3,CASSAGQGVADTQYF,TGTGCCAGCAGTGCGGGACAGGGTGTGGCAGATACGCAGTATTTT
few,TRBD2,TRBV20-1,TRBJ2-2,CSARVAGDPTGELFF,TGCAGTGCTAGGGTAGCGGGGGATCCCACCGGGGAGCTGTTTTTT
.,TRBD2,TRBV10-2,TRBJ2-5,CASSRPGLLGGTQYF,TGCGCCAGCAGTCGTCCGGGACTATTGGGAGGGACCCAGTACTTC
few,.,TRBV5-5,TRBJ2-7,CASSQSRTLAYEQYF,TGTGCCAGCAGCCAATCGAGGACCCTTGCCTACGAGCAGTACTTC
few,.,TRBV11-2,TRBJ1-3,CASSERDGFSGNTIYF,TGTGCCAGCAGCGAGCGGGACGGATTCTCTGGAAACACCATATATTTT
.,TRBD1,TRBV6-1,TRBJ2-5,CASSAGTAEETQYF,TGTGCCAGCAGTGCCGGGACAGCAGAAGAGACCCAGTACTTC
few,.,TRBV20-1,TRBJ2-5,CSAREWGETQYF,TGCAGTGCGCGGGAATGGGGGGAGACCCAGTACTTC
.,.,TRBV9,TRBJ2-2,CASSVGLSEGGELFF,TGTGCCAGCAGCGTAGGCCTATCGGAGGGCGGGGAGCTGTTTTTT
few,.,TRBV9,TRBJ2-3,CASSVEGYAQYF,TGTGCCAGCAGCGTGGAGGGCTACGCACAGTATTTT
.,TRBD2,TRBV9,TRBJ2-1,CASSVVGRGGLSEQFF,TGTGCCAGCAGCGTAGTCGGGCGGGGGGGCCTAAGTGAGCAGTTCTTC
few,TRBD1,TRBV28,TRBJ2-4,CASSSHRGQGDLGAKNIQYF,TGTGCCAGCAGTTCACACCGCGGACAGGGGGATCTTGGCGCCAAAAACATTCAGTACTTC
.,.,TRBV12-3/TRBV12-4,TRBJ2-1,CASTGGVNEQFF,TGTGCCAGCACCGGAGGGGTTAATGAGCAGTTCTTC
few,TRBD2,TRBV6-2/TRBV6-3,TRBJ2-5,CASSSRGTSGGEETQYF,TGTGCCAGCAGTTCCCGCGGGACTAGCGGGGGGGAAGAGACCCAGTACTTC
.,.,TRBV29-1,TRBJ2-5,CSVLARLARQETQYF,TGCAGCGTTCTCGCGCGACTGGCACGCCAAGAGACCCAGTACTTC
few,.,TRBV9,TRBJ2-7,CASSFRTAPGVEQYF,TGTGCCAGCAGCTTTCGGACAGCGCCGGGGGTCGAGCAGTACTTC
once,TRBD1,TRBV27,TRBJ1-2,CASSFALQGAGYTF,TGTGCCAGCAGTTTTGCCCTCCAGGGGGCTGGCTACACCTTC
.,.,TRBV6-1,TRBJ2-4,CASSGGRGILLAKNIQYF,TGTGCCAGCAGTGGGGGCAGGGGCATTCTTCTAGCCAAAAACATTCAGTACTTC
few,TRBD1,TRBV7-6,TRBJ1-3,CASSNPKRGLGGNTIYF,TGTGCCAGCAGTAATCCTAAAAGGGGGCTAGGCGGAAACACCATATATTTT
few,TRBD2,TRBV14,TRBJ2-1,CASTPGLAGGFSYNEQFF,TGTGCCAGCACGCCGGGACTAGCGGGGGGTTTCTCCTACAATGAGCAGTTCTTC
few,.,TRBV3-1,TRBJ2-5,CASSPSEEETQYF,TGTGCCAGCAGCCCATCAGAGGAAGAGACCCAGTACTTC
.,TRBD1,TRBV6-5,TRBJ2-3,CASSQGTALTDTQYF,TGTGCCAGCAGCCAAGGGACAGCTTTAACAGATACGCAGTATTTT
.,.,TRBV20-1,TRBJ2-1,CSAGPQGLNEQFF,TGCAGTGCGGGTCCTCAGGGGCTCAATGAGCAGTTCTTC
.,TRBD2,TRBV9,TRBJ2-3,CASSYGGLVTDTQYF,TGTGCCAGCAGTTACGGGGGGTTGGTGACAGATACGCAGTATTTT
few,.,TRBV4-2,TRBJ1-4,CASSQDTGRGGEKLFF,TGTGCCAGCAGCCAGGACACAGGGCGAGGCGGGGAAAAACTGTTTTTT
.,.,TRBV5-6,TRBJ1-1,CASSLAGKTEAFF,TGTGCCAGCAGCTTGGCGGGGAAGACTGAAGCTTTCTTT
.,.,TRBV7-3,TRBJ2-7,CASSLTGGRSHEQYF,TGTGCCAGCAGCTTAACTGGGGGGAGGTCCCACGAGCAGTACTTC
.,.,TRBV7-9,TRBJ1-2,CASSLGSGRVGGYTF,TGTGCCAGCAGCTTAGGAAGCGGCAGAGTGGGTGGCTACACCTTC
few,TRBD2,TRBV3-1,TRBJ2-1,CASSPWSTSGGVNEQFF,TGTGCCAGCAGCCCATGGTCTACTAGCGGGGGGGTAAATGAGCAGTTCTTC
few,.,TRBV6-1,TRBJ2-5,CASSPKLYGPRGETQYF,TGTGCCAGCAGTCCCAAACTCTACGGGCCCAGGGGAGAGACCCAGTACTTC
.,.,TRBV20-1,TRBJ2-5,CSAREPGQETQYF,TGCAGTGCTAGAGAGCCAGGGCAAGAGACCCAGTACTTC
.,.,TRBV1,TRBJ2-5,CTSSRVAVKETQYF,TGCACCAGCAGCCGGGTAGCGGTTAAAGAGACCCAGTACTTC
.,.,TRBV2,TRBJ2-7,CASSAGRNPYEQYF,TGTGCCAGCAGTGCGGGACGGAACCCCTACGAGCAGTACTTC
.,.,TRBV28,TRBJ1-1,CASSAWEPNTEAFF,TGTGCCAGCAGCGCTTGGGAGCCGAACACTGAAGCTTTCTTT
few,.,TRBV11-2,TRBJ2-1,CASSLLGGGAYNEQFF,TGTGCCAGCAGCTTACTCGGGGGTGGGGCCTACAATGAGCAGTTCTTC
many,.,TRBV6-2/TRBV6-3,TRBJ2-5,CASSRTDRSGLGQYF,TGTGCCAGCAGTCGAACGGACCGCTCGGGACTCGGGCAGTACTTC
.,.,TRBV4-1,TRBJ2-3,CASSQRTSGPDTQYF,TGCGCCAGCAGCCAAAGAACTTCCGGGCCAGATACGCAGTATTTT
.,.,TRBV3-1,TRBJ2-7,CASSQPNGATSFHEQYF,TGTGCCAGCAGCCAGCCCAACGGGGCTACCTCTTTCCACGAGCAGTACTTC
.,TRBD2,TRBV6-1,TRBJ2-3,CASSEFAGGTDTQYF,TGTGCCAGCAGTGAATTTGCGGGGGGCACAGATACGCAGTATTTT
.,TRBD1,TRBV18,TRBJ2-5,CASLPPQGAFGQETQYF,TGTGCCAGCTTACCACCGCAGGGGGCGTTTGGGCAAGAGACCCAGTACTTC
.,TRBD2,TRBV24-1,TRBJ2-5,CATSDPGGARETQYF,TGTGCCACCAGTGACCCCGGGGGGGCCAGAGAGACCCAGTACTTC
.,.,TRBV5-1,TRBJ2-3,CASSLVVASTDTQYF,TGCGCCAGCAGCTTGGTAGTGGCTAGCACAGATACGCAGTATTTT
.,.,TRBV24-1,TRBJ2-3,CATSEFTDTQYF,TGTGCCACCAGTGAGTTCACAGATACGCAGTATTTT
.,.,TRBV5-1,TRBJ1-1,CASRVGAGGMNTEAFF,TGCGCCAGCAGAGTTGGGGCAGGAGGGATGAACACTGAAGCTTTCTTT
.,.,TRBV9,TRBJ2-7,CASSASAASYEQYF,TGTGCCAGCAGTGCATCGGCAGCCTCCTACGAGCAGTACTTC